The next 15 T cell receptor beta chains were all read from a single sample in a study of CD8 T cells in ankylosing spondylitis. TCRdb fed the 5' RACE reads into MiXCR, producing one record per CDR3 protein. The table includes 300,000 to 400,000 distinct CDR3 sequences, over 12% detected once. Source material: blood, either unsorted or a sorted T cell fraction (not recorded which). The receptors were gathered from a male donor with ankylosing spondylitis or in good health (not recorded which).

This clonotype was seen more than once but under ten times. This rearrangement joins TRBV3-1 to TRBJ2-5; 7 bases match TRBD1. The CDR3 is 15 amino acids. Per the germline V gene, CDR1 is LGHDT and CDR2 is YNNKEL (reference sequence). V lost 5 bases to trimming and J lost 5 bases; unmatched junction nucleotides: 11. CDR3 bases: TGTGCCAGCAGCTTCCGGACAGGCCCCGGGGAGACCCAGTACTTC. Amino acid sequence: CASSFRTGPGETQYF.

The V gene is TRBV6-5, the J gene TRBJ2-1; D unresolved. The V end lost 5 bases, the J end lost 8 bases, and 7 bases lay between the germline ends. Germline V gene sequence: CDR1 MNHEY, CDR2 SVGAGI. This CDR3 contains 11 residues. Here the CDR3 DNA reads TGTGCCAGCAGTACCAGGTATGAGCAGTTCTTC. This gives the protein CASSTRYEQFF.

The sample holds a few counts of this clonotype. CDR3 nucleotides: TGTGCCAGCAGTTTAAATGGGGGATCGTGGTCCGGCTACACCTTC. Translation gives CASSLNGGSWSGYTF. V and J are TRBV27 and TRBJ1-2; D might be TRBD1 (5 bases). Per the germline V gene, CDR1 is MNHEY and CDR2 is SMNVEV (reference sequence). CDR3 length: 15 residues. The V and J ends lost 2 bases and 8 bases respectively, with 18 bases between them.

The chain links TRBV5-1 to TRBJ2-7; 9 nucleotides agree with TRBD2. The length of the CDR3 is 16 residues. V was clipped by 0 bases and J by 1 base; unmatched bases: 5. Per the germline V gene, CDR1 is SGHRS and CDR2 is YFSETQ. In nucleotides, the CDR3 is TGCGCCAGCAGCTTGGGATTGCTAGCGGGGTCCTACGAGCAGTACTTC. This sequence encodes CASSLGLLAGSYEQYF.

This clonotype was counted ten times or more. The genes are TRBV12-3 or TRBV12-4 and TRBJ2-5; possibly TRBD1 for D (6 bases). The V end lost 1 base, the J end lost 3 bases, and 24 bases lay between the germline ends. The CDR3 has 19 residues. The CDR3 loop is CASSLEVSARSTGKETQYF. Written as DNA, the CDR3 is TGTGCCAGCAGTTTAGAGGTGTCCGCGCGAAGTACAGGGAAAGAGACCCAGTACTTC.

This clonotype was found a few times. This chain links TRBV5-1 with TRBJ1-5; D is undetermined. CDR3 length: 13 residues. Germline CDR1 and CDR2: SGHRS and YFSETQ. Between the trimmed V and J ends, which lost 0 bases and 7 bases, there was a span of 8 bases. CDR3 sequence reads: CASSLGDQQPQHF. CDR3 coding DNA: TGCGCCAGCAGCTTGGGGGATCAACAGCCCCAGCATTTT.

The chain joins TRBV20-1 to TRBJ1-2, with D possibly matching TRBD1 (5 bases). The V gene lost 6 bases and the J gene lost 5 bases, with 22 bases spanning the gap. The CDR3 totals 15 residues. Germline CDR1 and CDR2: DFQATT and SNEGSKA (reference sequence). The CDR3 region is CSAPRPETGGYGYTF. The CDR3 nucleotides read TGCAGTGCCCCACGCCCTGAAACAGGCGGGTATGGCTACACCTTC.

This clonotype came up many times. The chain links TRBV12-3 or TRBV12-4 to TRBJ1-1; D unresolved. V was trimmed by 5 bases and J by 4 bases, leaving 14 bases between them. The CDR3 contains 14 residues. The CDR3 spells CASSPPLPGTEAFF. The CDR3 DNA sequence: TGTGCCAGCAGTCCGCCCTTACCGGGCACTGAAGCTTTCTTT.

This chain connects TRBV7-2 to TRBJ2-5; D remains ambiguous. The V gene's germline CDR1 is SGHTA and CDR2 FQGNSA. The CDR3 loop spans 11 amino acids. V gave up 0 bases and J gave up 7 bases, with 3 bases separating them. The CDR3 sequence: CASSLAWTQYF. Here the CDR3 DNA reads TGTGCCAGCAGCTTAGCTTGGACCCAGTACTTC.

The chain joins TRBV7-2 to TRBJ2-7; either TRBD1 or TRBD2 may supply D (5 bases each). Trimming took off 5 bases at V and 2 bases at J, with 16 bases between the two ends. Germline CDR1 reads SGHTA; CDR2 reads FQGNSA. This CDR3 is built from 15 residues. The chain's CDR3 is CASSLIGTATYEQYF. DNA for the CDR3: TGTGCCAGCAGCCTAATAGGGACCGCCACCTACGAGCAGTACTTC.

V and J are TRBV5-1 and TRBJ2-5, with D possibly called TRBD1 or TRBD2 (5 bases each). CDR1 is SGHRS and CDR2 is YFSETQ in the germline V gene. The V gene lost 3 bases and the J gene lost 2 bases, with 11 bases spanning the gap. The CDR3 is 14 amino acids. The DNA for the CDR3 is TGCGCCAGCAGCTCCTCCGGGGCACAAGAGACCCAGTACTTC. Translating gives CASSSSGAQETQYF.

The chain couples TRBV10-3 to TRBJ2-7, with a tentative D call TRBD2 (6 bases). V lost 2 bases and J 5 bases, leaving 13 bases between the germline ends. Per germline, CDR1 ENHRY and CDR2 SYGVKD. CDR3 length: 14 residues. In nucleotides, the CDR3 is TGTGCCATCAGTGAGCCTGGGACGGGGGACGAGCAGTACTTC. Translating gives CAISEPGTGDEQYF.

V gene TRBV11-2 combines with J gene TRBJ1-1; TRBD1 is a possible D gene (5 bases). CDR1 and CDR2 (germline): SGHAT, FQNNGV. The CDR3 sequence is 12 residues long. Trimming cost V 3 bases and J 8 bases, with 10 bases left between them. CDR3 sequence reads: CASSFPGPEAFF. CDR3 sequence (DNA): TGTGCCAGCAGCTTTCCGGGACCCGAAGCTTTCTTT.

The chain employs TRBV9 and TRBJ2-2, with D unresolved. V dropped 0 bases and J dropped 4 bases, with 7 bases sitting between them. This CDR3 region has 14 residues. Germline CDR1 SGDLS, CDR2 YYNGEE. CDR3 in amino acids: CASSVAESTGELFF. CDR3 bases: TGTGCCAGCAGCGTAGCGGAATCCACCGGGGAGCTGTTTTTT.

This chain connects TRBV20-1 to TRBJ1-6, with D uncertain. The CDR3 loop spans 13 amino acids. Germline CDR1 is DFQATT and CDR2 is SNEGSKA (reference sequence). The V gene lost 6 bases and the J gene lost 8 bases, with 14 bases spanning the gap. The CDR3 bases are TGCAGTGCCGAGGAGACTCTCGATTCACCCCTCCACTTT. Amino acid sequence: CSAEETLDSPLHF.